This entry features one T cell receptor (beta chain) sequence. Its specificity is unknown. The record originates from a study of T-cell memory formation after mild COVID-19. For the study at large: Across donors, TCR clusters were largely donor specific. General study findings and limits: Pre-infection memory harbored some responding clones, suggesting cross-reactive memory joined. A second wave expanding day 15 to 37 was CD4+-biased; contracting clones were balanced.

TCRdb reanalysed the 5' RACE reads using MiXCR and keeps one entry per CDR3 protein. The data show some 210,000 distinct CDR3 sequences, with roughly 10% seen just once and approximately 2.8% held by the top ten. Per germline, CDR1 DFQATT and CDR2 SNEGSKA (reference sequence). The CDR3 sequence is 13 residues long. V was clipped by 1 base and J by 6 bases, with 9 bases between them. The TCR comes from a man younger than 35 who had mild COVID-19 (a few samples of this study predate the infection). Cell type and time point are not known. The rearrangement joins TRBV20-1 to TRBJ2-2; D is uncertain. Sequencing used PBMCs or a T cell subset sorted from them (not recorded which). CDR3 sequence reads: CSARVYRAGELFF. As DNA, the CDR3 is TGCAGTGCTAGAGTATATAGGGCCGGGGAGCTGTTTTTT.